The source of this T cell receptor beta chain is a study of cytomegalovirus exposure and HLA in healthy donors. Study overall: The approximately 110 validation repertoires and the approximately 640 first-cohort repertoires shared a platform, a later analysis reported. Study-wide findings and caveats: Many donors carried some public TCRs, although rarity characterized most TCR sequences. Researchers counted around 170 TCR beta chains as cytomegalovirus-associated. A few CMV-associated chains were confirmed in vitro to be specific for CMV antigens.

Produced via immunoSEQ multiplex PCR; TCRdb's table is partial and in-frame only. Among approximately 240,000 clones listed, 90% to 95% were seen once. Points on this clone: As yet, its antigen is unknown.

The clonotype comes from a young woman in good health and CMV-seronegative. Material: PBMCs.

The CDR3 sequence is CASSQPRFLAGGYNEQFF. The CDR3 coding sequence is TGCGCCAGCAGCCAACCCCGATTCCTAGCGGGAGGATACAATGAGCAGTTCTTC. The rearrangement uses TRBV4-1 and TRBJ2-1; 11 bases line up with TRBD2. J lost 4 bases, V lost 2 bases, and 10 bases had no gene match. The CDR3 runs to 18 residues. CDR1 and CDR2 from the germline V gene are MGHRA and YSYEKL.